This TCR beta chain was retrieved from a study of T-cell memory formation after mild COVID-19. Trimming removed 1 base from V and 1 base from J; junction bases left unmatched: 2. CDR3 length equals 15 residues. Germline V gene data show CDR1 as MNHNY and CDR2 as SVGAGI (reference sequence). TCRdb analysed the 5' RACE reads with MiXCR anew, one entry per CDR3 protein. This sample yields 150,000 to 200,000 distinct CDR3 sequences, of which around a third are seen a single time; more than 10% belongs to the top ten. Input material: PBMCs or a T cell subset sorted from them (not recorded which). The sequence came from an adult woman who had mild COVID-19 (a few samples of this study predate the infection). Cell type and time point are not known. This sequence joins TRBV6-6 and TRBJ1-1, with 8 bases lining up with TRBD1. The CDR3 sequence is CASSYYGTGNTEAFF. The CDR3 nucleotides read TGTGCCAGCAGTTACTACGGGACAGGGAACACTGAAGCTTTCTTT.